These T cell receptor beta chains were read from a single sample in a study of T cell responses to AZD1222 COVID-19 vaccine. Profiling relied on immunoSEQ multiplex PCR, and the TCRdb table lists in-frame clones only, not all of them. Among about 140,000 clones listed, 90% to 95% were seen once. Sequenced here: peripheral blood, sampled 28 days after the second AZD1222 dose. The receptors derive from an adult who received the AZD1222 COVID-19 vaccine. The CDR3 runs from the conserved cysteine through the conserved F or W. The D gene is left open where the match is weak. A row's size may be missing; if present it is once, few, many or a size class.

abundance	v_gene	j_gene	d_gene	CDR3nt	CDR3aa
few	TRBV20-1	TRBJ1-5	NA	TGCAGTGCTAGTTACAGGGTTGATCAGCCCCAGCATTTT	CSASYRVDQPQHF
once	TRBV28	TRBJ1-3	NA	TGTGCCAGCAGTTACAGGGCTGCTGGAAACACCATATATTTT	CASSYRAAGNTIYF
NA	TRBV27	TRBJ2-3	NA	TGTGCCAGCAGTTTATCGTCCCCCCCAGATACGCAGTATTTT	CASSLSSPPDTQYF
NA	TRBV5-5	TRBJ1-3	NA	TGTGCCAGCAGCGGGGTTTGGCCAGGCGAGAACGGCTCTGGAAACACCATATATTTT	CASSGVWPGENGSGNTIYF
few	TRBV28	TRBJ1-2	NA	TGTGCCAGCAGTTTATGGGGCAGCCCCCGGTATGGCTACACCTTC	CASSLWGSPRYGYTF
NA	TRBV5-1	TRBJ1-2	TRBD1	TGCGCCAGCAGCCCCGGGACAGGGGGATACTATGGCTACACCTTC	CASSPGTGGYYGYTF
NA	TRBV5-6	TRBJ1-1	NA	TGTGCCAGCAGCTTAAGTGGGGGGCGTAAAGCTTTCTTT	CASSLSGGRKAFF
once	TRBV29-1	TRBJ2-3	NA	TGCAGCGTGGGACTTCCCGCTCGCACAGATACGCAGTATTTT	CSVGLPARTDTQYF
NA	TRBV7-2	TRBJ2-3	TRBD2	TGTGCCAGCAGCTTGTTCGAGGCGGGAGGGTCAGATACGCAGTATTTT	CASSLFEAGGSDTQYF
NA	TRBV28	TRBJ2-1	NA	TGTGCCAGCAGTTCCTCCGGGACTCCGACCTACAATGAGCAGTTCTTC	CASSSSGTPTYNEQFF
few	TRBV7-8	TRBJ1-6	NA	TGTGCCAGCAGCTTAGCGCTCTCCGGGAGATCACCCCTCCACTTT	CASSLALSGRSPLHF
NA	TRBV7-2	TRBJ2-1	TRBD2	TGTGCCAGCAGCTCAAAGGGTTGGGGGGGTGAGCAGTTCTTC	CASSSKGWGGEQFF
NA	TRBV5-4	TRBJ2-7	TRBD2	TGTGCCAGCAGCGGGAGGGCATCACCGGAGCAGTACTTC	CASSGRASPEQYF
NA	TRBV27	TRBJ2-3	TRBD2	TGTGCCAGCAGTTCACTAGCGGGCCGCACAGATACGCAGTATTTT	CASSSLAGRTDTQYF
NA	TRBV13	TRBJ2-7	TRBD2	TGTGCCAGCAGCTTAAAAAGGACTAGCGGGAGGACCTACGAGCAGTACTTC	CASSLKRTSGRTYEQYF
NA	TRBV4-2	TRBJ2-1	NA	TGTGCCAGCAGCCCAGGGCGGACTGGCAATGAGCAGTTCTTC	CASSPGRTGNEQFF
NA	TRBV5-1	TRBJ2-7	NA	TGCGCCAGCAGCTTGGCCGGAACGCGTTACGAGCAGTACTTC	CASSLAGTRYEQYF
once	TRBV11-2	TRBJ2-7	NA	TGTGCCAGCAGCTTAGATTTAAGCATCAACGAGCAGTACTTC	CASSLDLSINEQYF
few	TRBV11-2	TRBJ1-1	NA	TGTGCCAGCACCTCGCTCGTCAACTCGAACACTGAAGCTTTCTTT	CASTSLVNSNTEAFF
NA	TRBV1	TRBJ2-7	NA	TGCACCAGCAGCCAAGCCAGGGCCTCGACAGGGAAAGCTACCTACGAGCAGTACTTC	CTSSQARASTGKATYEQYF
NA	TRBV28	TRBJ2-3	TRBD2	TGTGCCAGCAGTACACCCTGGACTAGCGGAAGATCAGATACGCAGTATTTT	CASSTPWTSGRSDTQYF
NA	TRBV19	TRBJ1-5	NA	TGTGCCAGTAGTATAAGTTGGGGAGAAAATCAGCCCCAGCATTTT	CASSISWGENQPQHF
NA	TRBV4-1	TRBJ2-5	TRBD2	TGCGCCAGCAGCCAAGATCCTAGCGGGGTAGTCAAAGAGACCCAGTACTTC	CASSQDPSGVVKETQYF
NA	TRBV5-5	TRBJ1-2	NA	TGTGCCAGCAGCTTTGGCGGTCTGGGGGGTTCTAACTATGGCTACACCTTC	CASSFGGLGGSNYGYTF
NA	TRBV14	TRBJ2-6	NA	TGTGCCAGCAGTACTGGGGCCAACGTCCTGACTTTC	CASSTGANVLTF
NA	TRBV6-5	TRBJ1-3	NA	TGTGCCAGCAGTTGGTCCCCTGGAAACACCATATATTTT	CASSWSPGNTIYF
NA	TRBV9	TRBJ1-2	NA	TGTGCCAGCAGCCCCCTTCCGGGAGCTGAGGGAGGCTACACCTTC	CASSPLPGAEGGYTF
NA	TRBV28	TRBJ2-7	NA	TGTGCCAGCACCCGGGGTGGCACTTCCTACGAGCAGTACTTC	CASTRGGTSYEQYF
NA	TRBV5-1	TRBJ2-1	NA	TGCGCCAGCAGCTTGACTAGTTTATCCTACAATGAGCAGTTCTTC	CASSLTSLSYNEQFF
NA	TRBV6-2/TRBV6-3	TRBJ1-1	TRBD1	TGTGCCAGCAGTCCCCGGGACAGAACTGAAGCTTTCTTT	CASSPRDRTEAFF
NA	TRBV3-1/TRBV3-2	TRBJ2-5	NA	TGTGCCAGCAGCCTAAACCAAGAGACCCAGTACTTC	CASSLNQETQYF
NA	TRBV7-2	TRBJ1-1	NA	TGTGCCAGCAACTCACTTAGACTACGAAACACTGAAGCTTTCTTT	CASNSLRLRNTEAFF
NA	TRBV12-3/TRBV12-4	TRBJ1-6	NA	TGTGCCAGCAGTTGGGTGGAGGATTCACCCCTCCACTTT	CASSWVEDSPLHF
once	TRBV9	TRBJ1-2	NA	TGTGCCAGCAGCGTAGGACAGGAGAACTATGGCTACACCTTC	CASSVGQENYGYTF
NA	TRBV28	TRBJ1-3	NA	TGTGCCAGCAGTTTATCAGGGTCGAGAGGAAACACCATATATTTT	CASSLSGSRGNTIYF
NA	TRBV24-1	TRBJ2-3	NA	TGTGCCACCAGTGATGGGCAGGGGGGGGCAGATACGCAGTATTTT	CATSDGQGGADTQYF
NA	TRBV4-1	TRBJ2-7	NA	TGCGCCAGCAGCCAAGGATTGTTAATGTTTTTTTCCTACGAGCAGTACTTC	CASSQGLLMFFSYEQYF
NA	TRBV28	TRBJ1-5	TRBD1	TGTGCCAGCAGACAGGGGGCGCTTAGCAATCAGCCCCAGCATTTT	CASRQGALSNQPQHF
NA	TRBV27	TRBJ2-7	TRBD1	TGTGCCAGCAGTTTAGCCCCGTTGGGACAGGGGGTTTCCTACGAGCAGTACTTC	CASSLAPLGQGVSYEQYF
NA	TRBV9	TRBJ2-3	TRBD2	TGTGCCAGCAGCCAGACTAGCGGGAGTACAGATACGCAGTATTTT	CASSQTSGSTDTQYF
once	TRBV7-2	TRBJ2-5	NA	TGTGCCAGCAGCCCAGGGAACAGGTACCAAGAGACCCAGTACTTC	CASSPGNRYQETQYF
NA	TRBV9	TRBJ1-6	TRBD1	TGTGCCAGCAGCGTAGAGTGGACAGGGATCACCTATAATTCACCCCTCCACTTT	CASSVEWTGITYNSPLHF
NA	TRBV3-1/TRBV3-2	TRBJ1-2	TRBD1	TGTGCCAGCAGCCAAGTCCCTCCCTTAGGGACAGGTCGGCTCTATGGCTACACCTTC	CASSQVPPLGTGRLYGYTF
once	TRBV6-5	TRBJ1-4	TRBD1	TGTGCCAGCAGTTTGAACCGGGACAGAAAACTGTTTTTT	CASSLNRDRKLFF
NA	TRBV19	TRBJ2-7	NA	TGTGCCACCTCGACAGGCTCCTACGAGCAGTACTTC	CATSTGSYEQYF
NA	TRBV6-6	TRBJ1-6	TRBD1	TGTGCCAGCAGCGGGACAGGTGGAACGTCACCCCTCCACTTT	CASSGTGGTSPLHF
NA	TRBV28	TRBJ1-1	NA	TGTGCCAGCAGCCTTGCCCCCACGGCGGACACTGAAGCTTTCTTT	CASSLAPTADTEAFF
NA	TRBV3-1/TRBV3-2	TRBJ1-1	TRBD1	TGTGCCAGCAGCCAGGGACAGGGCACTGAAGCTTTCTTT	CASSQGQGTEAFF
NA	TRBV19	TRBJ2-7	TRBD1	TGTGCCAGTAGGGAGACAGGGGGCCCCTACGAGCAGTACTTC	CASRETGGPYEQYF